The 21 T cell receptor beta chains reported below all come from one sample, sequenced in a study of blood T cell repertoires in COVID-19. Sequencing was performed with immunoSEQ multiplex PCR; in TCRdb, only in-frame clones are kept and a portion is missing. The sample carries about 380,000 clones, about 87% recorded once. Source material: PBMCs or T cells enriched from blood (not recorded which). All receptors derive from a man aged 25-45 years who had recovered from COVID-19.

The V call is TRBV18, the J call TRBJ1-4, with TRBD1 as a possible D gene (5 bases). This CDR3 is 16 amino acids long. Between the trimmed V and J ends, which lost 3 bases and 8 bases, there was a span of 19 bases. Germline V gives CDR1 KGHSH, CDR2 LQKENI. CDR3 region: CASSPQGLQKSEKLFF. The CDR3 bases are TGTGCCAGCTCACCTCAGGGACTCCAAAAGAGCGAAAAACTGTTTTTT. The variable domain in full, completed from reference TRBV18 and TRBJ1-4, reads NAGVMQNPRHLVRRRGQEARLRCSPMKGHSHVYWYRQLPEEGLKFMVYLQKENIIDESGMPKERFSAEFPKEGPSILRIQQVVRGDSAAYFCASSPQGLQKSEKLFFGSGTQLSVL.

This clone was recorded a few times. The chain uses TRBV7-9 and TRBJ1-4, with D possibly TRBD1 on 5 matching bases. Trimming left V 5 bases short and J 7 bases short, with 17 bases between. The CDR3 totals 15 residues. Germline CDR1 SEHNR, CDR2 FQNEAQ (reference sequence). The CDR3 loop is CASSRSLTGGEKLFF. CDR3 in DNA: TGTGCCAGCAGCCGGAGCCTGACGGGGGGTGAAAAACTGTTTTTT.

CDR3 residues: CASSRDRTAGNTIYF. The DNA of the CDR3 is TGTGCCAGCTCGCGCGACAGGACGGCTGGAAACACCATATATTTT. The chain is built from TRBV19 and TRBJ1-3; weak D call: TRBD1 (6 bases). Germline CDR1 and CDR2: LNHDA and SQIVND (reference sequence). Trimming cost V 9 bases and J 2 bases, with 17 bases left between them. The CDR3 totals 15 residues.

A word on this clone: The identical CDR3 is also encoded by other nucleotide sequences in the sample. The chain has TRBV2 and TRBJ1-2; 9 nucleotides match TRBD1. CDR3 size: 14 residues. Germline loops: CDR1 SNHLY, CDR2 FYNNEI. With V trimmed by 5 bases and J by 4 bases, 5 bases remained unmatched. DNA of the CDR3: TGTGCCAGCAGTCTAGGACAGGGGAGCTATGGCTACACCTTC. This codes for CASSLGQGSYGYTF.

V usage is TRBV5-4 and J usage is TRBJ1-2, with TRBD1 as a possible D gene (6 bases). This CDR3 comprises 15 residues. V was trimmed by 4 bases and J by 5 bases, leaving 18 bases between them. Germline CDR1 SGHNT, CDR2 YYREEE (reference sequence). The CDR3 loop is CASSAKGGERYGYTF. Here the CDR3 DNA reads TGTGCCAGCAGCGCCAAAGGGGGAGAAAGGTATGGCTACACCTTC.

This sequence joins TRBV4-1 and TRBJ1-3, with unresolved D. The CDR3 is made up of 15 amino acids. Trimming took 7 bases from V and 0 from J, leaving 13 bases between them. Germline V gives CDR1 MGHRA, CDR2 YSYEKL. CDR3 DNA sequence: TGCGCCAGCACGGTAGCGACAAGCTCTGGAAACACCATATATTTT. Residues: CASTVATSSGNTIYF.

The V gene is TRBV5-6, the J gene TRBJ1-4, with D tentatively TRBD1 (6 bases). CDR1 and CDR2 (germline): SGHDT, YYEEEE. The length of the CDR3 is 16 residues. Trimming pared 0 bases from V and 2 bases from J, leaving 11 bases between. DNA for the CDR3: TGTGCCAGCAGCTTGGCAGGGGCCGGTACTAATGAAAAACTGTTTTTT. Residues: CASSLAGAGTNEKLFF.

V gene TRBV19 combines with J gene TRBJ1-5; 8 nucleotides agree with TRBD1. Looked up from germline, CDR1 is LNHDA and CDR2 is SQIVND (reference sequence). The CDR3 has 16 amino acids. V shed 5 bases, J shed 3 bases, and the junction held 9 bases outside the gene matches. CDR3 loop: CASSVRQGLYNQPQHF. The DNA of the CDR3 is TGTGCCAGTAGTGTTCGACAGGGGTTGTACAATCAGCCCCAGCATTTT.

The V call is TRBV6-2 or TRBV6-3, the J call TRBJ2-2, with TRBD1 identical over 10 bases. Germline V gene data show CDR1 as MNHEY and CDR2 as SVGEGT. Trimming at V came to 5 bases and at J to 5 bases, leaving 5 bases not matched to a gene. The CDR3 length is 15 residues. CDR3 in DNA: TGTGCCAGCAGTACCGGGACAGGGGAAACCGGGGAGCTGTTTTTT. Its protein is CASSTGTGETGELFF.

The chain joins TRBV10-3 to TRBJ1-5; 9 bases are shared with TRBD1. The trim removed 2 bases at V and 7 bases at J, leaving 6 bases unmatched. Germline lookup yields CDR1 ENHRY and CDR2 SYGVKD. The CDR3 is made up of 15 amino acids. The CDR3 region has the DNA TGTGCCATCAGTGAGACAGGGGGCCAGGGACAGCCCCAGCATTTT. It translates to CAISETGGQGQPQHF.

The CDR3 DNA reads TGTGCCAGCAGTTTCATAATTGGGGACTACACTGAAGCTTTCTTT. As protein: CASSFIIGDYTEAFF. The J gene is TRBJ1-1, the V gene TRBV27; D may be TRBD1 (5 bases). Trimming shortened V by 3 bases and J by 3 bases, and 14 bases separated the two germline ends. The CDR3 sequence is 15 residues long. Germline V gene sequence: CDR1 MNHEY, CDR2 SMNVEV (reference sequence).

This clone appeared a single time. The same CDR3 also results from other DNA sequences found in this sample. The chain employs TRBV12-5 and TRBJ2-5, with D tentatively TRBD1 (5 bases). Per germline, CDR1 LGHNT and CDR2 FRNRAP. V lost 3 bases and J 4 bases, leaving 9 bases between the germline ends. CDR3 size: 13 residues. The CDR3 here is CASGFTGTETQYF. The CDR3 coding sequence is TGTGCTAGTGGTTTCACAGGCACAGAGACCCAGTACTTC.

The chain joins TRBV6-5 to TRBJ1-2, with 7 bases matching TRBD1. V lost 8 bases, J lost 6 bases, and 15 bases stayed unmatched. CDR3 length equals 15 residues. Germline V gene sequence: CDR1 MNHEY, CDR2 SVGAGI. The chain's CDR3 is CASRETGLTVHGYTF. The CDR3 DNA sequence: TGTGCCAGCCGAGAGACAGGGTTAACCGTTCATGGCTACACCTTC.

This chain joins TRBV19 and TRBJ1-3, with 8 bases lining up with TRBD1. V dropped 2 bases and J dropped 1; count of bases not matched to a gene: 7. The V gene's germline CDR1 is LNHDA and CDR2 SQIVND (reference sequence). The CDR3 consists of 17 residues. The CDR3 DNA sequence: TGTGCCAGTAGTATAACCTCGGACAGGGTTTCTGGAAACACCATATATTTT. Translating it yields CASSITSDRVSGNTIYF.

This chain connects TRBV7-9 to TRBJ1-2, with TRBD1 matching 10 bases. The CDR3 loop spans 13 amino acids. With 5 bases clipped from V and 8 bases from J, the junction kept 5 bases outside the gene matches. In germline, CDR1 is SEHNR, CDR2 FQNEAQ (reference sequence). This chain's CDR3 is CASSIPGQGGYTF. CDR3 nucleotide sequence: TGTGCCAGCAGCATACCGGGACAGGGGGGCTACACCTTC.

The chain joins TRBV9 to TRBJ1-1; tentatively, D is TRBD1 (6 bases). The CDR3 has 16 amino acids. V was cut by 4 bases and J by 0 bases, with 16 bases left in between. Germline loops: CDR1 SGDLS, CDR2 YYNGEE. CDR3 in DNA: TGTGCCAGCAGCCCCACAGGGTCAGGGATGAACACTGAAGCTTTCTTT. Translation gives CASSPTGSGMNTEAFF.

The rearrangement uses TRBV27 and TRBJ2-5; D remains ambiguous. The CDR3 length is 13 residues. Germline-derived CDR1 and CDR2 are MNHEY and SMNVEV (reference sequence). Trimming left V 4 bases short and J 1 base short, with 7 bases between. The CDR3 coding sequence is TGTGCCAGCAGTTCTAGAATCCAAGAGACCCAGTACTTC. It yields the protein CASSSRIQETQYF.

The chain joins TRBV19 to TRBJ1-2; no reliable D call. V gave up 1 base and J gave up 6 bases, with 12 bases separating them. This CDR3 comprises 14 residues. From germline, CDR1 is LNHDA and CDR2 SQIVND (reference sequence). The CDR3 region is CASSIVGRIDGYTF. CDR3 sequence (DNA): TGTGCCAGTAGTATAGTGGGCAGGATAGATGGCTACACCTTC.

Written as DNA, the CDR3 is TGCGCCAGCAGCCAAGGTAGGGACAGGGAGGTCTACGAGCAGTACTTC. Amino acid sequence: CASSQGRDREVYEQYF. The rearrangement joins TRBV4-3 to TRBJ2-7; 9 bases fit TRBD1. From germline, CDR1 is LGHNA and CDR2 YSLEER. J gave up 3 bases and V 1 base, and 7 bases lay outside the gene matches. CDR3 size: 16 residues.

The V and J genes are TRBV28 and TRBJ1-6; D is uncertain. Germline V gene data show CDR1 as MDHEN and CDR2 as SYDVKM. The CDR3 extends over 15 amino acids. V dropped 6 bases and J dropped 3 bases, with 12 bases sitting between them. The CDR3: CASSPGDLYNSPLHF. The CDR3 DNA follows: TGTGCCAGCAGCCCCGGGGATCTCTATAATTCACCCCTCCACTTT.

The V and J genes are TRBV28 and TRBJ2-6; the D is unclear. The CDR3 is 16 residues long. The germline V gene has CDR1 MDHEN and CDR2 SYDVKM. The V and J ends lost 6 bases and 1 base respectively, with 13 bases between them. This CDR3 is CASSRQTVSGANVLTF. The CDR3 DNA follows: TGTGCCAGCAGCCGTCAAACGGTGTCTGGGGCCAACGTCCTGACTTTC. Drawing the rest from reference TRBV28 and TRBJ2-6, the complete variable domain is DVKVTQSSRYLVKRTGEKVFLECVQDMDHENMFWYRQDPGLGLRLIYFSYDVKMKEKGDIPEGYSVSREKKERFSLILESASTNQTSMYLCASSRQTVSGANVLTFGAGSRLTVL.